These 16 T cell receptor beta chains were sequenced from one sample in a study of cytomegalovirus exposure and HLA in healthy donors. Use of 60 Vbeta and 13 Jbeta primers characterized the PCR. The repertoire was sequenced with immunoSEQ multiplex PCR; TCRdb's copy has only in-frame clones and lacks some. The sample has some 170,000 clones, 70% to 85% seen once. The sequenced sample was PBMCs. These receptors were taken from a woman aged 25 to 45 in good health and CMV-seronegative.

The genes are TRBV6-5 and TRBJ1-1, with a possible D match to TRBD1 (5 bases). The CDR3 spans 15 residues. Germline CDR1 reads MNHEY; CDR2 reads SVGAGI. Trimming removed 4 bases from V and 0 bases from J, with 12 bases in between. CDR3 in DNA: TGTGCCAGCAGTTTCCTACAGGACGTGAACACTGAAGCTTTCTTT. Protein product: CASSFLQDVNTEAFF.

The genes are TRBV27 and TRBJ2-7; D gene uncertain. CDR1 and CDR2 from the germline V gene are MNHEY and SMNVEV (reference sequence). The CDR3 totals 14 residues. V lost 6 bases, J lost 5 bases, and 17 bases lay in between. This chain's CDR3 is CASSPQTRANEQYF. CDR3 nucleotide sequence: TGTGCCAGCAGCCCACAGACACGTGCAAACGAGCAGTACTTC.

This clone came up once. The chain joins TRBV6-4 to TRBJ2-2, with D possibly being TRBD2 (6 bases). V was trimmed by 6 bases and J by 4 bases, leaving 15 bases between them. The CDR3 contains 15 residues. In germline, CDR1 is MRHNA, CDR2 SNTAGT. The CDR3 sequence is CASSAEGRGTGELFF. DNA for the CDR3: TGTGCCAGCAGCGCGGAGGGCCGTGGCACCGGGGAGCTGTTTTTT.

This clone has a single count. The rearrangement uses TRBV28 and TRBJ2-5; D possibly corresponds to TRBD2 (6 bases). With 5 bases removed from V and 5 bases from J, the gap between germline ends came to 15 bases. From germline, CDR1 is MDHEN and CDR2 SYDVKM. CDR3 size: 14 residues. The CDR3 region is CASSLGGRLETQYF. The CDR3 coding sequence is TGTGCCAGCAGTCTGGGGGGAAGGTTGGAGACCCAGTACTTC.

This chain uses TRBV28 with TRBJ1-1, with 7 bases that match TRBD1. The germline V gene has CDR1 MDHEN and CDR2 SYDVKM. This CDR3 is 14 amino acids long. After removal of 4 bases from V and 3 bases from J, the junction contained 5 bases not matched to a gene. CDR3 bases: TGTGCCAGCAGTTATTCCAGGGGGGACACTGAAGCTTTCTTT. Translating gives CASSYSRGDTEAFF.

The V and J genes are TRBV5-8 and TRBJ1-5; possible D gene TRBD1, 5 bases. Germline CDR1 and CDR2: SGHTS and YDEGEE. V was clipped by 1 base and J by 7 bases, with 9 bases between them. This CDR3 is built from 13 residues. This CDR3 reads CASSLTSGQPQHF. Here the CDR3 DNA reads TGTGCCAGCAGCTTGACCTCAGGGCAGCCCCAGCATTTT.

V usage is TRBV5-4 and J usage is TRBJ2-1; the D is unclear. CDR1 is SGHNT and CDR2 is YYREEE in the germline V gene (reference sequence). Trimming stripped 0 bases from V and 0 bases from J, with 7 bases between. The CDR3 is 15 residues long. CDR3 amino acids: CASSLGHGSYNEQFF. As DNA, the CDR3 is TGTGCCAGCAGCTTGGGACACGGCTCCTACAATGAGCAGTTCTTC. The variable domain in full, completed from reference TRBV5-4 and TRBJ2-1, reads ETGVTQSPTHLIKTRGQQVTLRCSSQSGHNTVSWYQQALGQGPQFIFQYYREEENGRGNFPPRFSGLQFPNYSSELNVNALELDDSALYLCASSLGHGSYNEQFFGPGTRLTVL.

The chain recombines TRBV9 with TRBJ2-3, with 7 positions matching TRBD1. Unmatched junction bases numbered 15, after V lost 4 bases and J lost 4 bases. Germline V gene lookup returns CDR1 SGDLS and CDR2 YYNGEE. This CDR3 has 17 residues. The CDR3 DNA reads as TGTGCCAGCAGCAATGACAGGGTGCGTCTAAGTTCAGATACGCAGTATTTT. Its protein is CASSNDRVRLSSDTQYF.

The CDR3 sequence: CASSGGFYGYTF. DNA of the CDR3: TGTGCCAGTTCGGGAGGCTTCTATGGCTACACCTTC. The chain is built from TRBV19 and TRBJ1-2, with D uncertain. This CDR3 has 12 amino acids. The germline CDR1 and CDR2 sequences are LNHDA and SQIVND (reference sequence). Trimming stripped 8 bases from V and 4 bases from J, with 11 bases between.

In DNA, the CDR3 is TGTGCCAGCAGGGCCCCGGAGGATTCACCCCTCCACTTT. As protein: CASRAPEDSPLHF. This rearrangement joins TRBV6-1 to TRBJ1-6; D gene uncertain. This CDR3 comprises 13 residues. V lost 6 bases to trimming and J lost 8 bases, with 11 bases between them. CDR1 MNHNS and CDR2 SASEGT come from the germline V gene.

V usage is TRBV11-3 and J usage is TRBJ2-7, with D maybe TRBD2 (6 bases). The CDR3 consists of 15 residues. CDR1 is SGHNT and CDR2 is YENEEA in the germline V gene. Trimming pared 5 bases from V and 5 bases from J, leaving 19 bases between. The DNA of the CDR3 is TGTGCCAGCAGCCCCGGCAGGGAGGTTTTCCACGAGCAGTACTTC. Translation gives CASSPGREVFHEQYF.

The rearrangement uses TRBV19 and TRBJ1-6; D is uncertain. The V gene lost 6 bases and the J gene lost 7 bases, with 7 bases spanning the gap. Per germline, CDR1 LNHDA and CDR2 SQIVND (reference sequence). The CDR3 spans 12 residues. The CDR3 loop reads CASSPGNSPLHF. Here the CDR3 DNA reads TGTGCCAGTAGCCCCGGGAATTCACCCCTCCACTTT.

The chain recombines TRBV30 with TRBJ2-5; D not resolved. With 1 base removed from V and 2 bases from J, the gap between germline ends came to 11 bases. Germline CDR1 is GTSNPN and CDR2 is SVGIG (reference sequence). The CDR3 has 14 residues. The CDR3 loop is CAWSGVSRQETQYF. DNA of the CDR3: TGTGCCTGGAGTGGTGTCTCCCGGCAAGAGACCCAGTACTTC.

The CDR3 sequence is CASSPTGSYEQYF. The CDR3 nucleotides read TGTGCCAGCAGCCCGACTGGTTCCTACGAGCAGTACTTC. The V gene is TRBV5-6, the J gene TRBJ2-7; no clear D. Per the germline V gene, CDR1 is SGHDT and CDR2 is YYEEEE. V lost 4 bases and J lost 1, with 9 bases in between. The CDR3 extends over 13 amino acids.

CDR3 bases: TGTGCCAGCAGCTTGGCCACTTCGCCGCCCGAGCAGTACTTC. This translates into CASSLATSPPEQYF. The chain employs TRBV5-4 and TRBJ2-7, with unresolved D. V was shortened by 0 bases and J by 6 bases, with 13 bases between the two germline ends. CDR1 SGHNT and CDR2 YYREEE come from the germline V gene (reference sequence). The CDR3 is 14 residues long.

This rearrangement joins TRBV5-1 to TRBJ2-5, with 7 bases fitting TRBD2. The CDR3 consists of 13 residues. CDR1 and CDR2 from the germline V gene are SGHRS and YFSETQ. V shed 4 bases and J 4 bases; nucleotides not matched to a gene: 4. CDR3 loop: CASSPRGVETQYF. The CDR3 DNA reads as TGCGCCAGCAGCCCCCGGGGGGTAGAGACCCAGTACTTC. Full variable domain (missing parts from reference TRBV5-1 and TRBJ2-5): KAGVTQTPRYLIKTRGQQVTLSCSPISGHRSVSWYQQTPGQGLQFLFEYFSETQRNKGNFPGRFSGRQFSNSRSEMNVSTLELGDSALYLCASSPRGVETQYFGPGTRLLVL.